The 3 T cell receptor beta chains listed next were all sequenced from one sample in a study of cytomegalovirus exposure and HLA in healthy donors. PCR involved 60 Vbeta and 13 Jbeta primers. TCRdb keeps only in-frame clones here, not all; method: immunoSEQ multiplex PCR. The repertoire includes roughly 230,000 clones, about 85% of them detected once, and about 0.25% sits in the top ten. Sequenced: PBMCs. All receptors derive from a girl aged 2-10 years in good health and CMV-seronegative.

The V and J genes are TRBV11-2 and TRBJ2-5, with TRBD2 matching over 9 bases. This CDR3 region has 13 residues. The V segment lost 6 bases and the J segment 2 bases; nucleotides outside the gene matches: 1. Germline V lookup: CDR1 SGHAT, CDR2 FQNNGV. The CDR3 region is CASRLAGQETQYF. The CDR3 nucleotides read TGTGCCAGCAGGCTAGCGGGACAAGAGACCCAGTACTTC.

In its sample, this clone was seen a few times. The rearrangement links TRBV11-3 to TRBJ2-7; 7 nucleotides agree with TRBD1. CDR3 length: 16 residues. The V and J ends lost 5 bases and 0 bases, in that order; junction bases with no gene match: 10. Looked up from germline, CDR1 is SGHNT and CDR2 is YENEEA. CDR3 residues: CASSPRTGPSSYEQYF. The CDR3 bases are TGTGCCAGCAGCCCCAGGACAGGCCCTAGCTCCTACGAGCAGTACTTC. Drawing the rest from reference TRBV11-3 and TRBJ2-7, the complete variable domain is EAGVVQSPRYKIIEKKQPVAFWCNPISGHNTLYWYLQNLGQGPELLIRYENEEAVDDSQLPKDRFSAERLKGVDSTLKIQPAELGDSAVYLCASSPRTGPSSYEQYFGPGTRLTVT.

This clone was seen a handful of times. The chain couples TRBV7-7 to TRBJ1-2; TRBD1 matches 9 bases. The germline gives CDR1 SSHAT, CDR2 FNYEAQ (reference sequence). The CDR3 is 20 residues long. V trimming: 2 bases; J trimming: 3 bases; junction bases outside the gene matches: 19. CDR3 coding DNA: TGTGCCAGCAGCTTAAATATTGAGCCCTCTGTACAGGGGGCCTACTATGGCTACACCTTC. It codes for CASSLNIEPSVQGAYYGYTF.